The T cell receptor beta chain described here comes from a study of T cells in localized non-small cell lung cancer. V lost 0 bases and J lost 5, with 17 bases in between. CDR3 length: 16 amino acids. Germline lookup yields CDR1 SGHNT and CDR2 YENEEA. The table came from immunoSEQ multiplex PCR; TCRdb's copy has only in-frame clones and leaves some out. Here the sample spans under 1,400 clones, around 25% being singletons. There are a few counts of this clone. This TCR was sampled from a male donor older than 55 with stage I lung adenocarcinoma. The source material was normal lung tissue next to the tumor, sampled before any cancer treatment. The chain combines TRBV11-3 with TRBJ2-7, with D tentatively TRBD1 or TRBD2 (6 bases each). The CDR3 is CASSLEPGAFRNEQYF. In DNA form, the CDR3 reads TGTGCCAGCAGCTTAGAGCCGGGGGCATTTCGAAACGAGCAGTACTTC.